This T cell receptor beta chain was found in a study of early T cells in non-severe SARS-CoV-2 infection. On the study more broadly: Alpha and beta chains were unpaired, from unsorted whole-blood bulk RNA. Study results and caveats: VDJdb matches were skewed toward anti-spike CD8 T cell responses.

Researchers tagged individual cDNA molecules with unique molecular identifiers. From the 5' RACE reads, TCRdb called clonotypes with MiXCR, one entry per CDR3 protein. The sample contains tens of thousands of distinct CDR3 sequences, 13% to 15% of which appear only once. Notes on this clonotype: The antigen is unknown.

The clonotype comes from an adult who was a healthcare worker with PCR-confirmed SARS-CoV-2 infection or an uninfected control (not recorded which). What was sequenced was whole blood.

CDR3 region: CASQPGGGAYNEQFF. For the CDR3, the DNA is TGTGCCAGCCAGCCCGGCGGGGGCGCCTACAATGAGCAGTTCTTC. This rearrangement joins TRBV28 to TRBJ2-1; tentatively, D is TRBD2 (7 bases). Germline-derived CDR1 and CDR2 are MDHEN and SYDVKM. The CDR3 has 15 residues. The ends were cut back, 8 bases at V and 2 bases at J, with 16 bases in the middle.